This T cell receptor (beta chain) was identified in a study of technical replicates of blood from several donors. The method was immunoSEQ multiplex PCR; TCRdb's version includes in-frame clones alone and lacks a portion of them. The profile shows some 87,000 clones, about 96% of them singletons. This CDR3 comprises 17 residues. Germline lookup yields CDR1 SGDLS and CDR2 YYNGEE. V was clipped by 4 bases and J by 2 bases, with 22 bases between them. This sequence joins TRBV9 and TRBJ2-7; no clear D gene. Sequenced material: T cells isolated from PBMCs. The receptor comes from a human donor in good health. The CDR3 bases are TGTGCCAGCAGCTCCCGTCCCCTCTCTCAGAATCCCTACGAGCAGTACTTC. It is translated as CASSSRPLSQNPYEQYF. Based on the CDR3 plus reference TRBV9 and TRBJ2-7, the full variable domain is DSGVTQTPKHLITATGQRVTLRCSPRSGDLSVYWYQQSLDQGLQFLIQYYNGEERAKGNILERFSAQQFPDLHSELNLSSLELGDSALYFCASSSRPLSQNPYEQYFGPGTRLTVT.